The clone carrying this TCR beta chain was detected only a few times. This sample was taken from a study of shared clonotypes between healthy human individuals. Each replicate PCR on the sorted subsets used 150 to 200 ng DNA (roughly 32,000 T cell genomes). Per the authors' pipeline: In the immunoSEQ data, sequences were junction-only and lacked quality scores, so filtering differed. The data were produced by immunoSEQ multiplex PCR, yet TCRdb's version contains in-frame clones alone and is incomplete. The V and J calls and clone size come from that table; D and trimming were worked out from the DNA. The profile shows about 1 million clones, 65% to 75% of them singletons. Both subsets, CD45RA+ naive and CD45RA-negative memory, were split from the CD4+ cells. V was pared by 3 bases and J by 6 bases, with 5 bases between. This CDR3 is 11 amino acids long. The germline V gene encodes CDR1 MGHRA and CDR2 YSYEKL.

The chain uses TRBV4-1 and TRBJ1-2; D remains unclear. Sequencing used memory CD4+ T cells sorted from blood. Described subset: CD45RA-negative fraction. This receptor was identified in a man between 18 and 35 years old in good health. CDR3 DNA sequence: TGCGCCAGCAGCCATCCGAATGGCTACACCTTC. This gives the protein CASSHPNGYTF.